This entry lists 29 T cell receptor beta chains sequenced from one sample in a study of regulatory and conventional T cells in RAG deficiency. The method was immunoSEQ multiplex PCR; TCRdb's version includes in-frame clones alone and lacks a portion of them. The table lists about 28,000 clones, about 90% of them singletons. Blood CD4+ CD25-high CD127-low regulatory T cells supplied the genomic DNA template. These sequences were also reported in another study, on regulatory T cells. As that study records: Primers: 52 TRBV forward and 13 TRBJ reverse.

The material sequenced was Tregs sorted from blood. Source of these receptors: a human donor in good health.

This chain joins TRBV6-5 and TRBJ1-2; D is uncertain. The V and J ends lost 6 bases and 2 bases respectively, with 13 bases between them. Germline V lookup: CDR1 MNHEY, CDR2 SVGAGI. There are 14 residues in the CDR3. The CDR3 sequence is CASRPLSPNYGYTF. The CDR3, as DNA: TGTGCCAGCAGACCCCTTTCCCCCAACTATGGCTACACCTTC.

In this sample, this clone turned up once. The chain uses TRBV4-1 and TRBJ2-5; 10 nucleotides match TRBD2. Germline-derived CDR1 and CDR2 are MGHRA and YSYEKL. The CDR3 has 19 amino acids. J lost 5 bases, V lost 0 bases, and 15 bases had no gene match. The CDR3 protein is CASSQDLAKLAGTVETQYF. The CDR3, as DNA: TGCGCCAGCAGCCAAGATCTGGCTAAACTAGCGGGGACTGTGGAGACCCAGTACTTC.

This chain joins TRBV9 and TRBJ1-2, with D possibly TRBD1 on 5 matching bases. Germline CDR1 reads SGDLS; CDR2 reads YYNGEE. V lost 4 bases and J 0 bases, leaving 10 bases between the germline ends. The CDR3 extends over 14 amino acids. The CDR3 spells CASSSARANYGYTF. The CDR3 DNA is TGTGCCAGCAGCAGCGCCAGGGCTAACTATGGCTACACCTTC.

The V and J genes are TRBV7-9 and TRBJ1-4; TRBD1 might be the D (5 bases). The CDR3 spans 14 residues. Trimming shortened V by 3 bases and J by 7 bases, and 12 bases separated the two germline ends. Germline loops: CDR1 SEHNR, CDR2 FQNEAQ (reference sequence). CDR3 region: CASSFGGLGEKLFF. CDR3 DNA: TGTGCCAGCAGCTTTGGGGGTTTAGGTGAAAAACTGTTTTTT.

The chain carries TRBV5-5 and TRBJ2-2, with D possibly being TRBD2 (5 bases). Deletions cut 7 bases from V and 0 bases from J, with 19 bases between. Germline assignment: CDR1 SGHKS and CDR2 YYEKEE (reference sequence). There are 17 residues in the CDR3. CDR3 region: CASGTTPEESNTGELFF. CDR3 DNA: TGTGCCAGCGGTACAACACCGGAGGAATCGAACACCGGGGAGCTGTTTTTT.

J is TRBJ2-1 and V is TRBV4-2; TRBD1 matches at 8 bases. The CDR3 runs to 16 residues. The germline gives CDR1 LGHNA, CDR2 YNFKEQ. V dropped 4 bases and J dropped 3; count of bases not matched to a gene: 8. CDR3 region: CASSRDGQGFYNEQFF. CDR3 sequence (DNA): TGTGCCAGCAGCCGAGACGGACAGGGATTCTACAATGAGCAGTTCTTC.

The rearrangement joins TRBV19 to TRBJ1-5; no definite D call. With 7 bases removed from V and 3 bases from J, the gap between germline ends came to 13 bases. This CDR3 has 14 residues. Germline CDR1 reads LNHDA; CDR2 reads SQIVND (reference sequence). CDR3 nucleotides: TGTGCCAGTACGGTTAGAGATTACAATCAGCCCCAGCATTTT. Its protein is CASTVRDYNQPQHF.

The sample holds one count of this clone. The V and J genes are TRBV21-1 and TRBJ2-5; the D call in the table, TRBD1, was not verified against the DNA. TRBV21-1 is an annotated pseudogene. The CDR3 covers 17 residues. The CDR3 region has the DNA TGTGCCAGCAGCAAGGGGAGGCGAGACAGGGGTCGCGAGACCCAGTACTTC. It yields the protein CASSKGRRDRGRETQYF.

The V call is TRBV5-6, the J call TRBJ1-2, with D tentatively TRBD1 (5 bases). V shed 4 bases and J shed 8 bases, with 9 bases lying between them. Per germline, CDR1 SGHDT and CDR2 YYEEEE. The CDR3 extends over 11 amino acids. CDR3 nucleotide sequence: TGTGCCAGCAGCGGGGCTGGGGGCTACACCTTC. This codes for CASSGAGGYTF.

This clone was recorded only once. The chain joins TRBV7-9 to TRBJ2-3, with 8 bases lining up with TRBD2. Germline V gene sequence: CDR1 SEHNR, CDR2 FQNEAQ (reference sequence). Germline trimming cut 5 bases from V and 3 bases from J; bases unmatched to any gene: 4. This CDR3 has 14 residues. CDR3 nucleotide sequence: TGTGCCAGCAGCCCTAGCGGGCGGACAGATACGCAGTATTTT. Translating it yields CASSPSGRTDTQYF. Drawing the rest from reference TRBV7-9 and TRBJ2-3, the complete variable domain is DTGVSQNPRHKITKRGQNVTFRCDPISEHNRLYWYRQTLGQGPEFLTYFQNEAQLEKSRLLSDRFSAERPKGSFSTLEIQRTEQGDSAMYLCASSPSGRTDTQYFGPGTRLTVL.

This clone was seen only once. This chain links TRBV10-2 with TRBJ2-1; D remains ambiguous. Per the germline V gene, CDR1 is WSHSY and CDR2 is SAAADI. The CDR3 loop spans 15 amino acids. The germline V and J ends were trimmed by 6 bases and 3 bases, with 15 bases remaining between them. CDR3 DNA sequence: TGCGCCAGCAGGGGTCTCGGCGGTTTCTACAATGAGCAGTTCTTC. Translating it yields CASRGLGGFYNEQFF.

This CDR3 reads CASSFTTEPYYGYTF. The CDR3 DNA reads as TGTGCCAGCAGCTTTACGACAGAGCCATACTATGGCTACACCTTC. V and J are TRBV5-8 and TRBJ1-2, with D maybe TRBD1 (5 bases). The CDR3 has 15 amino acids. The germline V gene encodes CDR1 SGHTS and CDR2 YDEGEE. V was cut by 2 bases and J by 3 bases, with 14 bases left in between.

The CDR3 nucleotides are TGCGCCAGCAGGACCCTACAGGGCGCTGAAGCTTTCTTT. This encodes CASRTLQGAEAFF. The chain couples TRBV5-1 to TRBJ1-1, with D maybe TRBD1 (6 bases). Trimming took 5 bases from V and 6 from J, leaving 14 bases between them. Germline CDR1 reads SGHRS; CDR2 reads YFSETQ. The CDR3 totals 13 residues.

This clone has only a few counts. This sequence joins TRBV2 and TRBJ2-2, with 10 bases fitting TRBD1. J was trimmed by 4 bases and V by 6 bases; bases with no gene match: 8. The CDR3 length is 16 residues. Germline CDR1 is SNHLY and CDR2 is FYNNEI. CDR3 sequence: CASSALGTGVTGELFF. CDR3 DNA: TGTGCCAGCAGCGCCTTAGGGACAGGGGTCACCGGGGAGCTGTTTTTT.

The DNA of the CDR3 is TGTGCCACCGACAGGGTTTCCTACGAGCAGTACTTC. This sequence encodes CATDRVSYEQYF. The chain is built from TRBV6-1 and TRBJ2-7, with 7 bases identical to TRBD1. The germline V gene has CDR1 MNHNS and CDR2 SASEGT. V shed 10 bases, J shed 1 base, and the junction held 4 bases outside the gene matches. This CDR3 comprises 12 residues.

V is TRBV4-2 and J is TRBJ2-5, with a weak D call TRBD2 (5 bases). The ends were cut back, 0 bases at V and 5 bases at J, with 13 bases in the middle. The CDR3 sequence is 15 residues long. The germline CDR1 and CDR2 sequences are LGHNA and YNFKEQ. The CDR3 reads CASSQDGGPGETQYF. CDR3 coding DNA: TGTGCCAGCAGCCAAGATGGCGGGCCAGGCGAGACCCAGTACTTC.

The chain carries TRBV7-2 and TRBJ2-1; 12 bases are a match to TRBD2. CDR1 SGHTA and CDR2 FQGNSA come from the germline V gene. CDR3 length equals 16 residues. Losses at the gene ends were 4 bases for V and 7 bases for J; bases not matched to a gene: 8. The CDR3 loop is CASSWASGGASNEQFF. CDR3 DNA: TGTGCCAGCAGCTGGGCTAGCGGGGGGGCTTCAAATGAGCAGTTCTTC.

This clone was counted a few times. V is TRBV18 and J is TRBJ2-7; weak D call: TRBD2 (5 bases). This CDR3 has 15 residues. Trimming left V 3 bases short and J 7 bases short, with 19 bases between. Germline CDR1 KGHSH, CDR2 LQKENI. The CDR3 reads CASSPPRSRGEEQYF. CDR3 nucleotides: TGTGCCAGCTCACCCCCGCGGAGCCGGGGAGAGGAGCAGTACTTC.

The chain combines TRBV28 with TRBJ2-7; maybe TRBD1 (6 bases). V shed 4 bases and J shed 2 bases, with 12 bases lying between them. The CDR3 extends over 14 amino acids. From germline, CDR1 is MDHEN and CDR2 SYDVKM. The CDR3 nucleotides are TGTGCCAGCAGTTCCCGGGACAAAGCCTACGAGCAGTACTTC. It is translated as CASSSRDKAYEQYF.

The J gene is TRBJ2-3, the V gene TRBV4-2; a possible D gene is TRBD1 (5 bases). The V gene lost 3 bases and the J gene lost 2 bases, with 9 bases spanning the gap. In germline, CDR1 is LGHNA, CDR2 YNFKEQ. The CDR3 has 14 amino acids. CDR3 nucleotide sequence: TGTGCCAGCAGCCACCAGGACAACACAGATACGCAGTATTTT. Its translation is CASSHQDNTDTQYF.

The chain employs TRBV5-1 and TRBJ1-2; TRBD1 is a possible D gene (6 bases). The CDR3 contains 13 residues. Germline lookup yields CDR1 SGHRS and CDR2 YFSETQ. V was clipped by 4 bases and J by 8 bases, with 15 bases between them. CDR3 residues: CASSGGLQPGYTF. The CDR3 region has the DNA TGCGCCAGCAGCGGGGGGCTCCAACCAGGCTACACCTTC.

The chain combines TRBV10-3 with TRBJ1-5; D unclear. The CDR3 runs to 15 residues. Trimming pared 1 base from V and 3 bases from J, leaving 10 bases between. Per the germline V gene, CDR1 is ENHRY and CDR2 is SYGVKD. The CDR3 region has the DNA TGTGCCATCAGTGAGTATGACGCCTTCAATCAGCCCCAGCATTTT. Encoded protein: CAISEYDAFNQPQHF.

This clone was seen a single time. Here the CDR3 DNA reads TGTGCCAGCAGTCGCGGACAGACGCTGTACTTC. This codes for CASSRGQTLYF. The chain employs TRBV6-5 and TRBJ2-7; D perhaps matches TRBD1 (6 bases). Germline CDR1 reads MNHEY; CDR2 reads SVGAGI. Trimming removed 5 bases from V and 12 bases from J, with 14 bases in between. The CDR3 is 11 amino acids.

The CDR3 DNA follows: TGTGCCAGCAGCTTAGGGATAGCCTACAATGAGCAGTTCTTC. It specifies CASSLGIAYNEQFF. This rearrangement joins TRBV7-2 to TRBJ2-1; no reliable D call. The CDR3 sequence is 14 residues long. The germline V gene encodes CDR1 SGHTA and CDR2 FQGNSA. V lost 1 base to trimming and J lost 2 bases, with 6 bases between them.

The chain uses TRBV5-1 and TRBJ1-1, with D possibly being TRBD1 (6 bases). The CDR3 runs 17 residues. Germline-derived CDR1 and CDR2 are SGHRS and YFSETQ. With 2 bases removed from V and 0 bases from J, the gap between germline ends came to 17 bases. CDR3 sequence: CASSFMRGSDMNTEAFF. For the CDR3, the DNA is TGCGCCAGCAGCTTCATGAGGGGGTCGGACATGAACACTGAAGCTTTCTTT.

A note on this clone: Different DNA sequences within this sample yield the same CDR3. The rearrangement joins TRBV7-2 to TRBJ2-5; D is perhaps TRBD1 (7 bases). CDR1 and CDR2 (germline): SGHTA, FQGNSA. Trimming took off 3 bases at V and 4 bases at J, with 21 bases between the two ends. This CDR3 has 17 residues. The CDR3 DNA is TGTGCCAGCAGCTTCCTTTATACAGGGGTGGGGGGAGAGACCCAGTACTTC. This encodes CASSFLYTGVGGETQYF.

The rearrangement joins TRBV21-1 to TRBJ2-2; TRBD1 is the table's D call, not checked against the DNA. TRBV21-1 is reported as a pseudogene. CDR3 length: 15 residues. In DNA, the CDR3 is TGTGCCAGCAGCAGAATGACAGACAACACCGGGGAGCTGTTTTTT. This translates into CASSRMTDNTGELFF.

V gene TRBV20-1 combines with J gene TRBJ2-1; D remains unclear. V lost 5 bases, J lost 4 bases, and 6 bases lay in between. The CDR3 contains 11 residues. The germline V gene encodes CDR1 DFQATT and CDR2 SNEGSKA (reference sequence). The CDR3 sequence is CSARIYNEQFF. The CDR3, as DNA: TGCAGTGCTCGAATATACAATGAGCAGTTCTTC.

This chain uses TRBV6-6 with TRBJ1-1; D remains ambiguous. Per the germline V gene, CDR1 is MNHNY and CDR2 is SVGAGI (reference sequence). This CDR3 contains 11 residues. V gave up 2 bases and J gave up 10 bases, with 8 bases separating them. The CDR3 loop reads CASSYQWRAFF. CDR3 DNA: TGTGCCAGCAGTTACCAGTGGAGAGCTTTCTTT.